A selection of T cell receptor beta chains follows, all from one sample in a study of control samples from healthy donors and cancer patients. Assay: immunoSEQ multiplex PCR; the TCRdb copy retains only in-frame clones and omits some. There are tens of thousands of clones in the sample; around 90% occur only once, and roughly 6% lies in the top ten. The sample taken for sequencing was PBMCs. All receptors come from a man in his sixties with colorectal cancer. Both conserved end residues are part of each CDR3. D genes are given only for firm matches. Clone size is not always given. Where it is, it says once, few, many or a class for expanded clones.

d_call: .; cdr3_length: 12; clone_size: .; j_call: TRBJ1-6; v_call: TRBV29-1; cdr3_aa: CSRRPYNSPLHF; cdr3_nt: TGCAGCCGGAGGCCCTATAATTCACCCCTCCACTTT
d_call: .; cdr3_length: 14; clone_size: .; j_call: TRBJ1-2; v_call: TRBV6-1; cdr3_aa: CASSDDRGGVGYTF; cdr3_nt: TGTGCCAGCAGTGACGATCGAGGGGGGGTCGGCTACACCTTC
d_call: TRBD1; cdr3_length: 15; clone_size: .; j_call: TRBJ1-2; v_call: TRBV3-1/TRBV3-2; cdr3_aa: CASSQGQGLVNGYTF; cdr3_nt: TGTGCCAGCAGCCAAGGACAGGGGTTGGTAAATGGCTACACCTTC
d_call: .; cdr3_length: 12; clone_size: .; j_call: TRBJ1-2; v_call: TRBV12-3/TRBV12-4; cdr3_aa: CASTYHYRGYTF; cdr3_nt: TGTGCCAGCACCTACCACTATCGGGGCTACACCTTC
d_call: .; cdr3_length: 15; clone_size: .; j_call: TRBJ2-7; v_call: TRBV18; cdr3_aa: CASSPKQQVSYEQYF; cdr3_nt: TGTGCCAGCTCACCAAAGCAACAGGTATCCTACGAGCAGTACTTC
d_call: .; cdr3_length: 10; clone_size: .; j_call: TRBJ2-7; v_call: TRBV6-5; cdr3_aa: CASGDYEQYF; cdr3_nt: TGTGCCAGCGGGGACTACGAGCAGTACTTC
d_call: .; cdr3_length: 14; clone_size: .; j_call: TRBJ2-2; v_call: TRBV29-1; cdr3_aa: CSAGHRANTGELFF; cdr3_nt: TGCAGCGCTGGGCACCGTGCGAACACCGGGGAGCTGTTTTTT
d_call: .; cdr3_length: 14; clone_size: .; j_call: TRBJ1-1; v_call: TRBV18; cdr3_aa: CASSPRDSNTEAFF; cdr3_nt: TGTGCCAGCTCACCTCGTGACAGTAACACTGAAGCTTTCTTT
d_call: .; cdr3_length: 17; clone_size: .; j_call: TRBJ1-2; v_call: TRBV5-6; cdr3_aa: CASSFGRAPTSNYGYTF; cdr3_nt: TGTGCCAGCAGCTTCGGCAGGGCCCCAACTTCTAACTATGGCTACACCTTC
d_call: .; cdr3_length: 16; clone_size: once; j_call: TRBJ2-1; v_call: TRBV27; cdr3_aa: CASSLSGQSSYNEQFF; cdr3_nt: TGTGCCAGCAGTTTATCGGGGCAGAGCTCCTACAATGAGCAGTTCTTC
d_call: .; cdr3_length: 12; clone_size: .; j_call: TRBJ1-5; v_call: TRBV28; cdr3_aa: CASSRVGQPQHF; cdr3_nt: TGTGCCAGCAGTCGAGTAGGGCAGCCCCAGCATTTT
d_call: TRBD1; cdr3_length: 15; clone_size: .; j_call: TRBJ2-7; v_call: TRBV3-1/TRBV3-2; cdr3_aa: CASSHGLTGRYEQYF; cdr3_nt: TGTGCCAGCAGCCACGGGTTGACAGGGCGATACGAGCAGTACTTC
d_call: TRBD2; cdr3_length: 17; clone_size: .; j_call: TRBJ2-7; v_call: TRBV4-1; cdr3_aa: CASSQSPGLAGAHEQYF; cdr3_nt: TGCGCCAGCAGCCAATCACCCGGACTAGCGGGGGCCCACGAGCAGTACTTC
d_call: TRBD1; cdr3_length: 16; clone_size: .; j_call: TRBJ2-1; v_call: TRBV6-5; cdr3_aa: CASSSRDRAFGNEQFF; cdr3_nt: TGTGCCAGCAGTTCCCGGGACAGGGCCTTTGGCAATGAGCAGTTCTTC
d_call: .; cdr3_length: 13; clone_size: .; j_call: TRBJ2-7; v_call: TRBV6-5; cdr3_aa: CASSRQGYYEQYF; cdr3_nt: TGTGCCAGCAGTAGGCAGGGATACTACGAGCAGTACTTC
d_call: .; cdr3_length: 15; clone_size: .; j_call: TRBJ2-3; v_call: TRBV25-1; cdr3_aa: CASSERAGPTDTQYF; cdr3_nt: TGTGCCAGCAGTGAAAGGGCAGGACCCACAGATACGCAGTATTTT
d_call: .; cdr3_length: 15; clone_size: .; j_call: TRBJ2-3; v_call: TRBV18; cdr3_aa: CASSPPGLATDTQYF; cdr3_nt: TGTGCCAGCTCACCACCGGGTCTAGCCACAGATACGCAGTATTTT
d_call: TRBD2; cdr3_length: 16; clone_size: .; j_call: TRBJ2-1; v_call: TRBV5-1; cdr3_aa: CASTLRRGLVPNEQFF; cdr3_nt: TGCGCCAGCACCCTCCGGAGGGGACTAGTCCCCAATGAGCAGTTCTTC
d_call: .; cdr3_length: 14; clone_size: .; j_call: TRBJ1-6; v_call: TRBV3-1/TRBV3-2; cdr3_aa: CASSHGVDNSPLHF; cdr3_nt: TGTGCCAGCAGCCACGGGGTAGACAATTCACCCCTCCACTTT
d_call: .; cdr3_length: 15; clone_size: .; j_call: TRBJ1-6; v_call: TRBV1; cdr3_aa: CTSSSRQGRDSPLHF; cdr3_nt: TGCACCAGCAGCTCCCGACAGGGTAGGGATTCACCCCTCCACTTT
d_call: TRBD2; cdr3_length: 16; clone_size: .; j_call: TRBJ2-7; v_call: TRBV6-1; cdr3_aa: CASSEASSGGSYEQYF; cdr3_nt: TGTGCCAGCAGTGAAGCGTCCAGCGGGGGTTCCTACGAGCAGTACTTC
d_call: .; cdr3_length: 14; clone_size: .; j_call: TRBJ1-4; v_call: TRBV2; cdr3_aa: CASSDRATNEKLFF; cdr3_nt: TGTGCCAGCAGTGACAGGGCAACTAATGAAAAACTGTTTTTT
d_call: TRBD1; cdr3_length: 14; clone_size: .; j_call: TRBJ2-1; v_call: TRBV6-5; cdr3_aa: CASSPGQGYNEQFF; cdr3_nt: TGTGCCAGCAGTCCGGGACAGGGTTACAATGAGCAGTTCTTC
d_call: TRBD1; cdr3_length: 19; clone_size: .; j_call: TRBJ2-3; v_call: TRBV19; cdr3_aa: CASSAIMTGTIGSTDTQYF; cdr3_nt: TGTGCCAGTAGTGCCATCATGACAGGGACCATTGGGAGCACAGATACGCAGTATTTT
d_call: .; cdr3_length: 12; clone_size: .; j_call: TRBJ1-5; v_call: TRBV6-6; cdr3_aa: CASSRQDQPQHF; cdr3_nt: TGTGCCAGCAGCAGACAGGATCAGCCCCAGCATTTT
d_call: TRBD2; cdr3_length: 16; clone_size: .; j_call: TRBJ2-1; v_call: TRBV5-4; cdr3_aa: CASSSNSGGAYNEQFF; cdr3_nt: TGTGCCAGCAGCTCCAACAGCGGGGGGGCCTACAATGAGCAGTTCTTC
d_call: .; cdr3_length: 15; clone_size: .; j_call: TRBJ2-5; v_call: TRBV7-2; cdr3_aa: CASSLVLAAGETQYF; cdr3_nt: TGTGCCAGCAGCTTAGTCTTAGCGGCCGGGGAGACCCAGTACTTC
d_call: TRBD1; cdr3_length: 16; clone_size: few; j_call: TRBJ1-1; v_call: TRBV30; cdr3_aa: CAWSPTSTGTNTEAFF; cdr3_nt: TGTGCCTGGAGTCCAACCTCGACAGGGACGAACACTGAAGCTTTCTTT
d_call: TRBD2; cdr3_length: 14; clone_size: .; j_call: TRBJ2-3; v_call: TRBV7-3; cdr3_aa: CASSLAGGPNTQYF; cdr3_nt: TGTGCCAGCAGCTTAGCGGGGGGCCCTAATACGCAGTATTTT